This T cell receptor beta chain emerged from a study of blood T cells in healthy people across ages. Samples had at least 6 million PBMCs isolated from them. This clonotype has at least ten counts. What it recognizes is unknown. A much larger clone lies one base from this, so it may be a read error. A second PCR of roughly 6 to 12 cycles used a sample-barcoded 5' primer and a J-beta primer mix. TCRdb recomputed calls from the 5' RACE reads with MiXCR, one row per CDR3 protein. The sample consists of more than 800,000 distinct CDR3 sequences, more than 25% of them appearing once. Whole-study findings and limits: Per million T cells, TCR beta diversity dropped roughly linearly as age increased. No one knew whether donors had CMV, which possibly confounded expanded clonotype changes.

V lost 1 base and J 3 bases, leaving 11 bases between the germline ends. CDR1 SEHNR and CDR2 FQNEAQ come from the germline V gene (reference sequence). CDR3 length: 15 amino acids. What was sequenced was blood. The clonotype comes from a woman aged 80 or older in good health. This chain joins TRBV7-9 and TRBJ2-3; D is undetermined. CDR3 nucleotide sequence: TGTGCCAGCAGCTTAGGGCGGCCGCCGACAGATACGCAGTATTTT. Translated: CASSLGRPPTDTQYF.